This T cell receptor (beta chain) was found in a study of blood T cell repertoires in COVID-19. As for the study in general: T cells, B-cell-depleted T cells, or PBMCs supplied cDNA or gDNA.

Methods used by the authors: Cell counts per sample came from amplifying reference gene primers. Profiling relied on immunoSEQ multiplex PCR, and the TCRdb table lists in-frame clones only, not all of them. The D gene and trimming were derived from the DNA, and the V and J assignments and clone size from that table. The sample holds roughly 250,000 clones, around 84% seen once. Cohort placement rested on clinical history that participants reported themselves. This TCR was recovered from a woman between 50 and 59 years old who had recovered from COVID-19. Sequenced input: PBMCs or T cells enriched from blood (not recorded which).

The CDR3, as DNA: TGCAGTGCTACCGAGGACTACGAGCAGTACTTC. Translating it yields CSATEDYEQYF. The chain links TRBV20-1 to TRBJ2-7; the D is unclear. Germline V lookup: CDR1 DFQATT, CDR2 SNEGSKA (reference sequence). The CDR3 totals 11 residues. V was shortened by 4 bases and J by 3 bases, with 7 bases between the two germline ends.